This TCR beta chain was identified in a study of blood T cell repertoires in COVID-19 (dated by TCRdb to between 2020 and 2021). Study-wide context: Samples from collaborators originated in the United States, Italy and Spain and spanned both the acute and convalescent phases of COVID-19. The prospective study material was composed of cDNA or gDNA derived from T cells, B-cell-depleted T cells, or PBMCs. Deeply sampled blood TCRbeta repertoires from subjects exposed to, actively infected with, or recovered from COVID-19 were included in the dataset. A freely available public database, intended as a resource for researchers studying the immune response to SARS-CoV-2, is where the repertoires were released. The samples were drawn from the first 160 participants of the ongoing ImmuneRACE study and from more than 1,000 subjects provided by 6 global collaborators. Nearly every sample came with metadata listing a de-identified subject ID, COVID-19 status, age in years and sex. HLA class I and class II types, where available, came from metadata supplied by the sample provider rather than from assay-based typing. Study-wide findings and limitations: The quantity of clinical and demographic metadata differed by source and by participant and was supplied without curation.

A second Seattle source provided samples from volunteer blood donors who had recovered from COVID-19. Collaborating institutions collected whole blood in K2EDTA tubes following their own protocols. For TCRbeta analysis, collaborators shipped samples as frozen whole blood, isolated PBMCs, or DNA extracted from either of those sample types. TCRbeta CDR3 regions were amplified from genomic DNA by means of the immunoSEQ Assay, a bias-controlled multiplex PCR. The original pipeline was this. The number of nucleated cells in each sample was estimated from the amplification of reference gene primers within the assay. To quantify the absolute abundance of each unique TCRbeta CDR3 rearrangement, sequence reads were collapsed and filtered. Productive Simpson clonality was computed per sample as the square root of Simpson's diversity index over productive rearrangements. TCRdb holds this immuneACCESS table with in-frame rearrangements only. Some clones are missing; in checked studies, unresolved V genes explain under half, and the rest has no known cause. V and J calls and clone size come straight from that table; D and trimming were deduced from the DNA. The sample data list just under 150,000 clones, and about 90% of these were observed just once. The ten largest make up roughly 37% of the sample.

On this clone itself: What this receptor recognizes is not known. Base qualities were left out, and no much larger clone turns up one base away.

This TCR derives from a man between 45 and 60 years old who had recovered from COVID-19. The specimen was peripheral blood.

The DNA reads TGTGCCAGTAGTATTGGCAGGGGTTACGAGCAGTACTTC. Translated, this gives CASSIGRGYEQYF. The chain joins TRBV19 to TRBJ2-7; TRBD1 is a possible D gene, resting on 6 matching bases. CDR1 and CDR2, looked up from the germline V gene (reference sequence), are LNHDA and SQIVND. The V end loses 3 bases and the J end loses 4 bases, and a stretch of 10 bases separates them. The CDR3 numbers 13 residues from cysteine through phenylalanine. The CDR3 DNA has 39 bases and is translated from base 1.